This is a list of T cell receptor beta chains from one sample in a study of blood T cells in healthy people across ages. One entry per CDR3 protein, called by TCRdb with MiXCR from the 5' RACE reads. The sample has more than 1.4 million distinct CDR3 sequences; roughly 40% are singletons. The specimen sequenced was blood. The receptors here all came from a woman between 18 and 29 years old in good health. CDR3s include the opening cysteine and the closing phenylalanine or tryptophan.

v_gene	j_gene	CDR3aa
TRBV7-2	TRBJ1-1	CASSLAPEDTEAFF
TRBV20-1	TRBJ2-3	CSAVPGRGTDTQYF
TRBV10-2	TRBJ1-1	CASSSRITVGTEAFF
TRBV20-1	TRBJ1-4	CSAGGLANEKLFF
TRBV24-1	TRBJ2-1	CATSDHTTGNEQFF
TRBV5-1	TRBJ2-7	CASSSADSTNLYEQYF
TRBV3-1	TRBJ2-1	CASSQAAGLAGYNEQFF
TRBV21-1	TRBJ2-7	CASRAQGRVYEQYF
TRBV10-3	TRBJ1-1	CAIRGTENTEAFF
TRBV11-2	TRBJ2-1	CASSPAGLAGGPDEQFF
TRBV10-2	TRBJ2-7	CASSEVTGEDEQYF
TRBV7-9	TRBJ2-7	CASSLGFAVHEQYF
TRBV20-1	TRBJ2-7	CSARREFDPDPLSSYEQYF
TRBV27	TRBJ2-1	CASSLAGTKYNEQFF
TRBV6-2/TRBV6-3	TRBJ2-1	CASSYSEGRGYNEQFF
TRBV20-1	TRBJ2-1	CSAKETSGNSYNEQFF
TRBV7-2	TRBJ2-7	CASSPLTSGNSYEQYF
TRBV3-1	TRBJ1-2	CASSQDQHPYGYTF
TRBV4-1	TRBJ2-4	CASSTGPEGNIQYF
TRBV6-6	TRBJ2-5	CASTDAGGRSEETQYF
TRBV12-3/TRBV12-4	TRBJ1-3	CASSLVATGGNTIYF
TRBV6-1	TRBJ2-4	CASPGQGNIQYF
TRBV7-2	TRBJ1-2	CASSSTGHYGYTF
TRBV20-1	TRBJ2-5	CSAEGLARETQYF
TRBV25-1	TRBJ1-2	CASRGGQGGNYGYTF
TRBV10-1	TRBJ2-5	CASTSRTSGKETQYF
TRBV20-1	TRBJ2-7	CSARPSDSYEQYF
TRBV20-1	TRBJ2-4	CSAVPGDGRDIQYF
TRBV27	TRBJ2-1	CASSSRDRGFGFF
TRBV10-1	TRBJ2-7	CASSELDWNEQYF
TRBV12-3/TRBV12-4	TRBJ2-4	CASNSGGGSKNIQYF
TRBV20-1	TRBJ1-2	CSARDRDNYGYTF
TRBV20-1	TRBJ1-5	CSADTGDNQPQHF
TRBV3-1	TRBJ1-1	CASIQLGAGGQGNTEAFF
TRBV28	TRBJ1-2	CASSLSTARGYTF
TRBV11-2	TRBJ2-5	CASSWEYQETQYF
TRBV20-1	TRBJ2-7	CSAREEEQYF
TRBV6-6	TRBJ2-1	CASSSLRDGNEQFF
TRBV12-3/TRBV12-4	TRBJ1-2	CASTMGQNDGYTF
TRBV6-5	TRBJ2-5	CASSYSGGQETQYF
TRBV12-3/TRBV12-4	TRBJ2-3	CASSFGLGGNTQYF
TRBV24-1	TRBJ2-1	CATSVGPTSYNEQFF
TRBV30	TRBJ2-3	CACGRPSTDTQYF
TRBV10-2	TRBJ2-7	CASSESTLGEQYF
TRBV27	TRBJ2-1	CASSFDGGRDEQFF
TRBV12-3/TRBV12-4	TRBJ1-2	CASSFPGVSYGYTF